The 17 T cell receptor beta chains given below trace back to one sample, sequenced in a study of CD8+CD57+ T cells in acquired aplastic anemia. Genomic DNA, the template, was used for profiling of the TCR beta VDJ and CDR3. Each CDR3 protein gets one entry after TCRdb re-called the reads with MiXCR. The table records 200,000 to 250,000 distinct CDR3 sequences, about a third of them present only once. Sequences were obtained from sorted CD4+, CD8+, or CD8+CD57+ T cells (not recorded which) from PBMCs. Every receptor here comes from a human donor in good health, serving as a control.

This clonotype has ten or more counts. This chain connects TRBV29-1 to TRBJ2-7, with TRBD1 identical over 9 bases. Germline values: CDR1 SQVTM, CDR2 ANQGSEA. J gave up 6 bases and V 2 bases, and 5 bases lay outside the gene matches. This CDR3 spans 13 amino acids. The CDR3 is CSVERDRASEQYF. CDR3 in DNA: TGCAGCGTTGAAAGGGACAGGGCTTCCGAGCAGTACTTC.

This clonotype was found once. The J gene is TRBJ2-3, the V gene TRBV7-9; TRBD2 matches at 10 bases. The V segment lost 5 bases and the J segment 6 bases; nucleotides outside the gene matches: 5. CDR3 length: 14 residues. CDR1 is SEHNR, CDR2 FQNEAQ, per germline (reference sequence). CDR3 protein: CASSQASGGDTQYF. CDR3 nucleotide sequence: TGTGCCAGCAGCCAAGCTAGCGGGGGTGATACGCAGTATTTT.

In its sample, this clonotype was seen a few times. The genes are TRBV30 and TRBJ1-2; TRBD1 agrees at 9 bases. The germline V gene has CDR1 GTSNPN and CDR2 SVGIG (reference sequence). This CDR3 contains 12 residues. V was clipped by 5 bases and J by 8 bases; unmatched bases: 6. The CDR3 protein is CAWDNRGHGYTF. The CDR3 DNA reads as TGTGCCTGGGACAACAGGGGGCACGGCTACACCTTC.

The V call is TRBV25-1, the J call TRBJ2-7, with a possible D match to TRBD1 (6 bases). The V and J ends lost 6 bases and 2 bases respectively, with 23 bases between them. The germline CDR1 and CDR2 sequences are MGHDK and SYGVNS. The CDR3 totals 17 residues. CDR3 in amino acids: CASSRSRGTGLAYEQYF. The DNA of the CDR3 is TGTGCCAGCAGCCGAAGTCGGGGAACAGGGCTAGCCTACGAGCAGTACTTC.

This clonotype occurred a few times. This chain joins TRBV19 and TRBJ1-2, with D unresolved. Germline CDR1 LNHDA, CDR2 SQIVND (reference sequence). V lost 3 bases and J 3 bases, leaving 8 bases between the germline ends. This CDR3 region has 13 residues. CDR3 coding DNA: TGTGCCAGTAGTATCACTCCGTACTATGGCTACACCTTC. It encodes CASSITPYYGYTF.

In this sample, this clonotype turned up many times. The chain employs TRBV10-3 and TRBJ2-2; D perhaps matches TRBD2 (5 bases). The V end lost 0 bases, the J end lost 1 base, and 9 bases lay between the germline ends. Germline CDR1 and CDR2: ENHRY and SYGVKD. The CDR3 runs 16 residues. CDR3 sequence (DNA): TGTGCCATCAGTGAGTCTAGAGCGGAGAACACCGGGGAGCTGTTTTTT. Translated, it gives CAISESRAENTGELFF.

In its sample, this clonotype was seen a few times. The V and J genes are TRBV9 and TRBJ2-1; D perhaps matches TRBD2 (6 bases). The CDR3 is 16 residues long. Germline assignment: CDR1 SGDLS and CDR2 YYNGEE. The V end lost 0 bases, the J end lost 9 bases, and 19 bases lay between the germline ends. The CDR3 loop is CASSVDGGTRAGEQFF. CDR3 nucleotide sequence: TGTGCCAGCAGCGTAGATGGCGGGACGAGGGCAGGTGAGCAGTTCTTC.

In this sample, this clonotype turned up many times. This chain connects TRBV7-3 to TRBJ1-6; D not resolved. Trimming left V 6 bases short and J 7 bases short, with 16 bases between. Germline lookup yields CDR1 SGHTA and CDR2 FQGTGA. The CDR3 is made up of 15 amino acids. CDR3 amino acids: CASSTGAAANSPLHF. The CDR3 DNA is TGTGCCAGCAGTACCGGTGCAGCCGCAAATTCACCCCTCCACTTT.

This clonotype was seen more than once but under ten times. The chain joins TRBV6-2 or TRBV6-3 to TRBJ2-4, with D possibly being TRBD2 (5 bases). The CDR3 length is 17 residues. The germline V gene has CDR1 MNHEY and CDR2 SVGEGT. V lost 1 base and J 1 base, leaving 14 bases between the germline ends. The CDR3 is CASSYLGAQSAKNIQYF. The CDR3 DNA reads TGTGCCAGCAGTTACTTGGGAGCACAATCGGCCAAAAACATTCAGTACTTC.

The chain carries TRBV2 and TRBJ1-2; D perhaps matches TRBD1 (6 bases). This CDR3 spans 16 amino acids. Trimming removed 4 bases from V and 1 base from J, with 16 bases in between. Germline-derived CDR1 and CDR2 are SNHLY and FYNNEI. CDR3 sequence (DNA): TGTGCCAGCAGTGCTTACAGGGTCAGGGTTAACTATGGCTACACCTTC. The encoded protein is CASSAYRVRVNYGYTF. The full variable domain, with the rest looked up from reference TRBV2 and TRBJ1-2, is EPEVTQTPSHQVTQMGQEVILRCVPISNHLYFYWYRQILGQKVEFLVSFYNNEISEKSEIFDDQFSVERPDGSNFTLKIRSTKLEDSAMYFCASSAYRVRVNYGYTFGSGTRLTVV.

In its sample, this clonotype was seen a few times. The chain's CDR3 is CASSVTSGELFF. DNA for the CDR3: TGCGCCAGCAGTGTCACGTCCGGGGAGCTGTTTTTT. V is TRBV10-2 and J is TRBJ2-2; D not resolved. CDR1 and CDR2 (germline): WSHSY, SAAADI. Trimming took off 4 bases at V and 6 bases at J, with 6 bases between the two ends. This CDR3 contains 12 residues.

The CDR3 protein is CASSLRGTGTASYEQYF. CDR3 DNA: TGTGCCAGCAGCCTGCGGGGTACCGGGACAGCGTCCTACGAGCAGTACTTC. This chain connects TRBV14 to TRBJ2-7, with a possible D match to TRBD1 (7 bases). V was trimmed by 4 bases and J by 1 base, leaving 20 bases between them. This CDR3 has 17 residues. Germline CDR1 and CDR2: SGHDN and FVKESK.

The rearrangement uses TRBV2 and TRBJ2-3; 16 bases align to TRBD2. V lost 6 bases to trimming and J lost 6 bases; unmatched junction nucleotides: 6. The CDR3 is 16 residues long. CDR1 is SNHLY, CDR2 FYNNEI, per germline. The CDR3 spells CASRVGTSGRADTQYF. The CDR3 coding sequence is TGTGCCAGCAGGGTCGGGACTAGCGGGAGGGCGGATACGCAGTATTTT.

About this clonotype itself: A much larger clone differs from this one at a single base, so this may be a read error. The chain employs TRBV11-1 and TRBJ2-1, with TRBD1 matching over 7 bases. The CDR3 consists of 14 residues. Germline V gene lookup returns CDR1 SGHAT and CDR2 FQDESV (reference sequence). This CDR3 reads CASSRDRAYTEQFF. DNA for the CDR3: TGTGCCAGCAGCCGTGACAGGGCCTACACTGAGCAGTTCTTC.

This clonotype was counted at least ten times. The chain has TRBV11-1 and TRBJ2-7, with a tentative D call TRBD1 (5 bases). The CDR3 consists of 14 residues. Trimming cost V 4 bases and J 1 base, with 11 bases left between them. The germline CDR1 and CDR2 sequences are SGHAT and FQDESV (reference sequence). The CDR3 loop reads CASSSRQLSYEQYF. CDR3 bases: TGTGCCAGCAGCTCCAGACAGCTTTCCTACGAGCAGTACTTC.

This clonotype was seen just once. This clone may be a read error of a much larger clone one base away. This chain links TRBV5-1 with TRBJ2-3; TRBD1 is a possible D gene (5 bases). V shed 0 bases and J shed 5 bases, with 10 bases lying between them. In germline, CDR1 is SGHRS, CDR2 YFSETQ. The CDR3 runs 14 residues. CDR3: CASSLGQGEDTQYF. As DNA, the CDR3 is TGCGCCAGCAGCTTGGGGCAGGGTGAAGATACGCAGTATTTT.

This clonotype was counted ten times or more. The J gene is TRBJ2-7, the V gene TRBV20-1; 8 nucleotides agree with TRBD1. The CDR3 totals 12 residues. CDR1 is DFQATT, CDR2 SNEGSKA, per germline (reference sequence). The V and J ends lost 5 bases and 5 bases, in that order; junction bases with no gene match: 5. The chain's CDR3 is CSAHDRGDEQYF. The CDR3 bases are TGCAGTGCTCACGACAGGGGCGACGAGCAGTACTTC.